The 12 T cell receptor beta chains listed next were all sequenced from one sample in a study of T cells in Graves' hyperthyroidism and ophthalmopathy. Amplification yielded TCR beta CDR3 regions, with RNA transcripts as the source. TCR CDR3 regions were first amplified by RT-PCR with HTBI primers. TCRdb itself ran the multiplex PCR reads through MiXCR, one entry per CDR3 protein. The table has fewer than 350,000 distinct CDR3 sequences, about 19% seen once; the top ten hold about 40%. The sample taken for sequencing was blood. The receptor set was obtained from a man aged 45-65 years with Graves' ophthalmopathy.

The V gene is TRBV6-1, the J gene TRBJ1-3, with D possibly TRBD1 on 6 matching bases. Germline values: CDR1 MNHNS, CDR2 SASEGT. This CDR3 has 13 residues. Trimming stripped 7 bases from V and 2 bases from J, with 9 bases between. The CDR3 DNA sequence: TGTGCCAGCACCGGGGGCACTGGAAACACCATATATTTT. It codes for CASTGGTGNTIYF.

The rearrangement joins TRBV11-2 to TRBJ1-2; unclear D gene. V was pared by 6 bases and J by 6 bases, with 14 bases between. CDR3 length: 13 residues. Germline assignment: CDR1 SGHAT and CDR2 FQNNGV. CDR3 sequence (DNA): TGTGCCAGCAGTGCTTTGTATGGGGATGGCTACACCTTC. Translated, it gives CASSALYGDGYTF.

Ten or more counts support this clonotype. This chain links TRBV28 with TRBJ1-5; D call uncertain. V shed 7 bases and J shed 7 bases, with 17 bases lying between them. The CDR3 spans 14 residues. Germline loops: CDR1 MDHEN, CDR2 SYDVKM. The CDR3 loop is CASKWGSRGQPQHF. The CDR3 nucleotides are TGTGCCAGCAAGTGGGGTAGCCGAGGGCAGCCCCAGCATTTT. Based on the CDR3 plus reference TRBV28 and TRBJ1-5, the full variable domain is DVKVTQSSRYLVKRTGEKVFLECVQDMDHENMFWYRQDPGLGLRLIYFSYDVKMKEKGDIPEGYSVSREKKERFSLILESASTNQTSMYLCASKWGSRGQPQHFGDGTRLSIL.

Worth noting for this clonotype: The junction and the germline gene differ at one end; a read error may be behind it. DNA of the CDR3: TGCAGTGCTAGAGATCCCAGACAGGGGTCCTGCGAGCAGTACTTC. Protein: CSARDPRQGSCEQYF. This chain links TRBV20-1 with TRBJ2-7, with TRBD1 identical over 8 bases. This CDR3 contains 15 residues. Germline loops: CDR1 DFQATT, CDR2 SNEGSKA (reference sequence).

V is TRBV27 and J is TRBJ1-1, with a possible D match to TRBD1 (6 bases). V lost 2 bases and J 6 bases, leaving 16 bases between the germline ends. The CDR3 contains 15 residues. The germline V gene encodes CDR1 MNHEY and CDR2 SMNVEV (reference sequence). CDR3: CASSLVGGYTPEAFF. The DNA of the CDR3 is TGTGCCAGCAGTTTAGTCGGGGGCTATACCCCTGAAGCTTTCTTT.

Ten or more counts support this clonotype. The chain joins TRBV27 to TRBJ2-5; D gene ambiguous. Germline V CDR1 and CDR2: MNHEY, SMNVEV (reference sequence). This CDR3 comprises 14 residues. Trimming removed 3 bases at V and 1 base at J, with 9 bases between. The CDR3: CASSLSGVQETQYF. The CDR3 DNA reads TGTGCCAGCAGTTTGAGTGGGGTCCAAGAGACCCAGTACTTC.

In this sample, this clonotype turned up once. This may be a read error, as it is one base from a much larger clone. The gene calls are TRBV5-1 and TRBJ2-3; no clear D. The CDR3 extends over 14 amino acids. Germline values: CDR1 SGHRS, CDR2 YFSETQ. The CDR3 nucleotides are TGCACCAGCAGCACTCTGGGGAACACAGATACGCAGTATTTT. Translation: CTSSTLGNTDTQYF.

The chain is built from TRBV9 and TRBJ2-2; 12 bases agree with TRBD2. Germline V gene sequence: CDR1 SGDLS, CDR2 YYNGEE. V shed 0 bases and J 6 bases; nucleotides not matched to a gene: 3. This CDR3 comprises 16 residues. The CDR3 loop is CASSVGLAGGPGELFF. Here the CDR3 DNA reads TGTGCCAGCAGCGTAGGGCTAGCGGGAGGGCCCGGGGAGCTGTTTTTT.

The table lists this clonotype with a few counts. CDR3 protein: CSVLLGGNIQYF. CDR3 coding DNA: TGCAGCGTACTCCTAGGGGGAAACATTCAGTACTTC. The J gene is TRBJ2-4, the V gene TRBV29-1; D may be TRBD1 (6 bases). The CDR3 spans 12 residues. The V end lost 6 bases, the J end lost 6 bases, and 12 bases lay between the germline ends. Germline V CDR1 and CDR2: SQVTM, ANQGSEA.

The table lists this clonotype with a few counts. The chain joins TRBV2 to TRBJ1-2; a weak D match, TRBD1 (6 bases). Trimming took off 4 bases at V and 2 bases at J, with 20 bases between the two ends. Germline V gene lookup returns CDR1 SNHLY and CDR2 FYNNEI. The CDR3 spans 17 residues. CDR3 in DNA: TGTGCCAGCAGTGTCCGCATGGCAAGGGGGGCCAACTATGGCTACACCTTC. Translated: CASSVRMARGANYGYTF.

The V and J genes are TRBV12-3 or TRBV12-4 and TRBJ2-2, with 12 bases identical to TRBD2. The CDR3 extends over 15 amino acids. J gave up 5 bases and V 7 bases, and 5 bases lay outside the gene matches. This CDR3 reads CASTLTSGRTGELFF. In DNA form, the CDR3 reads TGTGCCAGCACCCTGACTAGCGGGAGAACCGGGGAGCTGTTTTTT.

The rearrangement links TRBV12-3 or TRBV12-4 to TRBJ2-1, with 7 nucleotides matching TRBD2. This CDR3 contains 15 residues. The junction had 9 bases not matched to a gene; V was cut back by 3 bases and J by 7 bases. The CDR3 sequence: CASSLMAGVGNEQFF. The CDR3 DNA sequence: TGTGCCAGCAGTTTGATGGCGGGAGTGGGGAATGAGCAGTTCTTC.